This T cell receptor beta chain was profiled in a study of blood T cell repertoires in COVID-19. In the study overall: PBMCs, B-cell-depleted T cells, or T cells provided the cDNA or gDNA that made up the material.

In the original processing: Counts of nucleated cells, estimated from reference gene primer amplification, were obtained. Assay: immunoSEQ multiplex PCR; the TCRdb copy retains only in-frame clones and omits some. V, J and clone size are taken as reported in that table, and D and trimming were inferred from the DNA itself. This table has about 61,000 clones, more than 65% appearing once. V dropped 4 bases and J dropped 6 bases, with 10 bases sitting between them. This CDR3 spans 12 amino acids. The germline V gene has CDR1 ENHRY and CDR2 SYGVKD. The TCR sequence derives from a woman in her sixties or seventies with acute or convalescent COVID-19. This chain links TRBV10-3 with TRBJ2-7; a possible D gene is TRBD2 (6 bases). Sequences were obtained from peripheral blood. In nucleotides, the CDR3 is TGTGCCATCAGTGTCGGAGGGGTCGAGCAGTACTTC. Amino acids: CAISVGGVEQYF.